This TCR beta chain is from a study of early T cells in non-severe SARS-CoV-2 infection. For the study at large: The authors sequenced bulk RNA from unsorted whole blood, leaving chains unpaired.

Unique molecular identifiers (one per individual cDNA molecule) were attached. Each CDR3 protein gets one entry after TCRdb re-called the 5' RACE reads with MiXCR. Of 40,000 to 55,000 distinct CDR3 sequences in the sample, 23% were seen once. The receptor was derived from an adult who was a healthcare worker with PCR-confirmed SARS-CoV-2 infection or an uninfected control (not recorded which). The sample consisted of whole blood, taken at baseline.

CDR3 bases: TGTGCCAGCAGCCGGGAGTTGGGGATCGCTGGGGAGACCCAGTACTTC. As protein: CASSRELGIAGETQYF. V is TRBV4-2 and J is TRBJ2-5; TRBD2 is a possible D gene (5 bases). The CDR3 covers 16 residues. V dropped 4 bases and J dropped 5 bases, with 20 bases sitting between them. Germline V gene data show CDR1 as LGHNA and CDR2 as YNFKEQ.